The 27 T cell receptor beta chains below come from one sample, sequenced in a study of T cells in Graves' hyperthyroidism and ophthalmopathy. TCR beta CDR3 regions were amplified from RNA transcripts. Primed by the HTBI set, a first-round RT-PCR was run on the TCR CDR3. TCRdb re-called the multiplex PCR reads with MiXCR, one entry per CDR3 protein. The sample consists of a few hundred thousand distinct CDR3 sequences, approximately 15% of them appearing once. Sequencing input: blood. The source is a young woman with Graves' hyperthyroidism.

This clonotype has at least ten counts. V gene TRBV19 combines with J gene TRBJ1-1; perhaps TRBD1 as D (5 bases). From germline, CDR1 is LNHDA and CDR2 SQIVND (reference sequence). The CDR3 runs 15 residues. V was shortened by 2 bases and J by 5 bases, with 15 bases between the two germline ends. This CDR3 reads CASSITTGRLTEAFF. CDR3 DNA sequence: TGTGCCAGTAGTATAACAACAGGCCGTTTGACTGAAGCTTTCTTT.

The chain couples TRBV25-1 to TRBJ1-4; D is ambiguous. This CDR3 comprises 16 residues. V gave up 5 bases and J gave up 8 bases, with 21 bases separating them. Germline V gene data show CDR1 as MGHDK and CDR2 as SYGVNS. As DNA, the CDR3 is TGTGCCAGCAGTACCCACGGAGGGAGAGTAGGCGAAAAACTGTTTTTT. Protein product: CASSTHGGRVGEKLFF.

Ten or more counts support this clonotype. The chain recombines TRBV20-1 with TRBJ2-7; possibly TRBD2 for D (7 bases). The CDR3 runs to 13 residues. CDR1 DFQATT and CDR2 SNEGSKA come from the germline V gene (reference sequence). V lost 1 base and J lost 7, with 14 bases in between. In nucleotides, the CDR3 is TGCAGTGCTAGAGGACCGGGGGGACAAGAGCAGTACGTC. Translating it yields CSARGPGGQEQYV.

This clonotype was counted at least ten times. The chain employs TRBV6-6 and TRBJ1-2; no definite D call. The CDR3 totals 12 residues. Trimming pared 4 bases from V and 4 bases from J, leaving 7 bases between. Germline V CDR1 and CDR2: MNHNY, SVGAGI (reference sequence). CDR3 amino acids: CASSSNPYGYTF. CDR3 coding DNA: TGTGCCAGCAGTTCCAACCCCTATGGCTACACCTTC.

J is TRBJ2-7 and V is TRBV11-2, with D possibly matching TRBD1 (5 bases). The V gene lost 1 base and the J gene lost 4 bases, with 11 bases spanning the gap. Looked up from germline, CDR1 is SGHAT and CDR2 is FQNNGV. The CDR3 runs 14 residues. The CDR3 bases are TGTGCCAGCAGCTTAGGTGACAGCCTATACGAGCAGTACGTC. Protein: CASSLGDSLYEQYV.

In its sample, this clonotype was seen many times. Written as DNA, the CDR3 is TGCGCCAGCAGCTTGTGGGAGGGAAGAAACACCATATATTTT. Its protein product is CASSLWEGRNTIYF. V is TRBV5-1 and J is TRBJ1-3; no clear D. CDR3 length equals 14 residues. Looked up from germline, CDR1 is SGHRS and CDR2 is YFSETQ. Deletions cut 1 base from V and 5 bases from J, with 10 bases between.

There are many counts of this clonotype. This chain joins TRBV14 and TRBJ2-2, with D possibly being TRBD1 or TRBD2 (5 bases each). Germline lookup yields CDR1 SGHDN and CDR2 FVKESK. This CDR3 spans 21 amino acids. Trimming pared 1 base from V and 6 bases from J, leaving 30 bases between. In DNA, the CDR3 is TGTGCCAGCAGCCAAGTAAGGAGACGGAAACCTCCGGGACCTTCGGCCGGGGAGCTGTTTTTT. This encodes CASSQVRRRKPPGPSAGELFF.

This clonotype occurred many times. V gene TRBV19 combines with J gene TRBJ2-3; TRBD1 might be the D (6 bases). The CDR3 has 15 residues. Trimming removed 4 bases from V and 2 bases from J, with 13 bases in between. Germline-derived CDR1 and CDR2 are LNHDA and SQIVND (reference sequence). The CDR3 sequence: CASSRGHGLTDTQYF. The CDR3 region has the DNA TGTGCCAGTAGTAGGGGGCATGGTCTCACAGATACGCAGTATTTT. The whole variable domain, remainder taken from reference TRBV19 and TRBJ2-3, is DGGITQSPKYLFRKEGQNVTLSCEQNLNHDAMYWYRQDPGQGLRLIYYSQIVNDFQKGDIAEGYSVSREKKESFPLTVTSAQKNPTAFYLCASSRGHGLTDTQYFGPGTRLTVL.

This clonotype was found a few times. The CDR3 here is CASTSGTGPYSNQPQHF. The CDR3 nucleotides read TGTGCCAGCACCTCCGGGACAGGCCCTTATAGCAATCAGCCCCAGCATTTT. J is TRBJ1-5 and V is TRBV2; the match to TRBD1 covers 8 bases. This CDR3 has 17 residues. With V trimmed by 7 bases and J by 0 bases, 11 bases remained unmatched. The V gene's germline CDR1 is SNHLY and CDR2 FYNNEI.

There are a few counts of this clonotype. The chain joins TRBV6-2 or TRBV6-3 to TRBJ2-7; D gene unclear. V was trimmed by 5 bases and J by 1 base, leaving 9 bases between them. This CDR3 spans 13 amino acids. The V gene's germline CDR1 is MNHEY and CDR2 SVGEGT. The CDR3 is CASSGLGSYEQYV. The CDR3 nucleotides read TGTGCCAGCAGTGGGTTAGGTTCCTACGAGCAGTACGTC.

V and J are TRBV13 and TRBJ1-1; D is unresolved. The germline V and J ends were trimmed by 4 bases and 0 bases, with 9 bases remaining between them. This CDR3 has 14 amino acids. Germline-derived CDR1 and CDR2 are PRHDT and FYEKMQ (reference sequence). The CDR3 bases are TGTGCCAGCAGCTCCCGGCAGATGAACACTGAAGCTTTCTTT. Residues: CASSSRQMNTEAFF.

In this sample, this clonotype turned up many times. The chain carries TRBV29-1 and TRBJ1-1; no clear D. CDR1 is SQVTM, CDR2 ANQGSEA, per germline. V was clipped by 7 bases and J by 1 base, with 13 bases between them. The CDR3 runs 13 residues. The CDR3 spells CSAAGDRNTEAFF. DNA of the CDR3: TGCAGCGCTGCTGGGGATCGGAACACTGAAGCTTTCTTT.

The rearrangement joins TRBV4-1 to TRBJ2-1; D is undetermined. Germline V gene data show CDR1 as MGHRA and CDR2 as YSYEKL. V was pared by 1 base and J by 0 bases, with 16 bases between. The CDR3 has 18 residues. CDR3 loop: CASSQAGSGLSSYNEQFF. DNA of the CDR3: TGCGCCAGCAGCCAAGCTGGTTCGGGCCTCAGCTCCTACAATGAGCAGTTCTTC.

This clonotype occurred many times. The V gene is TRBV12-3 or TRBV12-4, the J gene TRBJ1-2, with D possibly matching TRBD1 (5 bases). This CDR3 contains 15 residues. The germline V and J ends were trimmed by 5 bases and 4 bases, with 17 bases remaining between them. The CDR3 reads CASSKGQGTSYGYTF. CDR3 in DNA: TGTGCCAGCAGTAAAGGCCAGGGTACCTCCTATGGCTACACCTTC.

There are many counts of this clonotype. The rearrangement joins TRBV6-2 or TRBV6-3 to TRBJ2-5; D is unclear. CDR3 size: 15 residues. The ends were cut back, 6 bases at V and 2 bases at J, with 16 bases in the middle. Germline CDR1 and CDR2: MNHEY and SVGEGT. CDR3 protein: CASRRMASVQETQYF. The CDR3 DNA follows: TGTGCCAGCAGGCGGATGGCAAGTGTTCAAGAGACCCAGTACTTC.

This clonotype was seen repeatedly, ten times or more. J is TRBJ2-1 and V is TRBV3-1; possible D gene TRBD2, 6 bases. The CDR3 is 16 residues long. Germline V gene data show CDR1 as LGHDT and CDR2 as YNNKEL (reference sequence). V lost 0 bases, J lost 10 bases, and 19 bases lay in between. CDR3 DNA: TGTGCCAGCAGCCAAGAGGCGGGAAGGGCAATCAAAGAGCAGTTCTTC. Amino acids: CASSQEAGRAIKEQFF.

This clonotype has ten or more counts. The rearrangement uses TRBV7-2 and TRBJ2-1; TRBD2 matches 9 bases. With V trimmed by 6 bases and J by 6 bases, 9 bases remained unmatched. Germline V gives CDR1 SGHTA, CDR2 FQGNSA. This CDR3 has 15 amino acids. The CDR3 nucleotides are TGTGCCAGCAGACAACCGGGACTAGCAGGCAATGAGCAGTTCTTC. This codes for CASRQPGLAGNEQFF.

This clonotype was recorded many times. The chain uses TRBV6-1 and TRBJ1-1; 7 bases map to TRBD1. V was clipped by 7 bases and J by 3 bases; unmatched bases: 5. The CDR3 runs 13 residues. In germline, CDR1 is MNHNS, CDR2 SASEGT. The CDR3 sequence is CASMRGRDTEAFF. The CDR3 bases are TGTGCCAGCATGAGGGGGCGCGACACTGAAGCTTTCTTT.

There are many counts of this clonotype. This chain uses TRBV11-3 with TRBJ2-3; 14 nucleotides agree with TRBD2. The CDR3 totals 16 residues. After removal of 5 bases from V and 6 bases from J, the junction contained 7 bases not matched to a gene. CDR1 is SGHNT and CDR2 is YENEEA in the germline V gene. CDR3 protein: CASSQGTSGRMDTQYF. The CDR3 bases are TGTGCCAGCAGCCAGGGGACTAGCGGGAGAATGGATACGCAGTATTTT.

This clonotype was seen at least ten times. The rearrangement uses TRBV12-3 or TRBV12-4 and TRBJ2-1, with D perhaps matching TRBD1 (6 bases). Trimming stripped 4 bases from V and 7 bases from J, with 11 bases between. The CDR3 consists of 13 residues. Here the CDR3 reads CASSYRVLNEQFF. CDR3 in DNA: TGTGCCAGCAGTTACAGGGTTTTGAATGAGCAGTTCTTC.

The V call is TRBV11-3, the J call TRBJ2-2, with 8 bases that match TRBD2. The CDR3 extends over 15 amino acids. Germline CDR1 and CDR2: SGHNT and YENEEA. Germline trimming cut 0 bases from V and 7 bases from J; bases unmatched to any gene: 4. As DNA, the CDR3 is TGTGCCAGCAGCTTAGAGCAAGCGGGGGTCGGGGAGCTGTTTTTT. Translating it yields CASSLEQAGVGELFF.

This clonotype came up many times. The chain links TRBV5-5 to TRBJ2-3, with D unresolved. The CDR3 is made up of 13 amino acids. V lost 6 bases, J lost 4 bases, and 12 bases lay in between. Germline-derived CDR1 and CDR2 are SGHKS and YYEKEE (reference sequence). This CDR3 is CASNTYVADTQYF. CDR3 nucleotide sequence: TGTGCCAGCAACACCTACGTGGCAGATACGCAGTATTTT.

Concerning this clonotype: A single base separates this from a much larger clone, so it may be a read error. This chain joins TRBV11-3 and TRBJ2-5; perhaps TRBD2 as D (6 bases). Germline V gene sequence: CDR1 SGHNT, CDR2 YENEEA. CDR3 length: 14 residues. The CDR3 sequence: CAGSSKGLQETQYF. For the CDR3, the DNA is TGTGCCGGCAGCTCGAAGGGACTCCAAGAGACCCAGTACTTC.

This clonotype was seen at least ten times. This chain connects TRBV12-3 or TRBV12-4 to TRBJ2-3, with D perhaps matching TRBD1 (7 bases). The CDR3 has 23 residues. Trimming took off 6 bases at V and 2 bases at J, with 39 bases between the two ends. The chain's CDR3 is CASSYLAPGGIKMDPHVTDTQYF. CDR3 DNA sequence: TGTGCCAGCAGCTACCTAGCGCCAGGGGGTATCAAGATGGATCCCCACGTCACAGATACGCAGTATTTT.

Ten or more counts support this clonotype. DNA of the CDR3: TGCAGTGCTAGAAGAGGGAGGGCCAGCGGGGAGCTGTTTTTT. Amino acid sequence: CSARRGRASGELFF. V and J are TRBV20-1 and TRBJ2-2, with 7 bases identical to TRBD2. The CDR3 is made up of 14 amino acids. Germline lookup yields CDR1 DFQATT and CDR2 SNEGSKA (reference sequence). The ends lost 2 bases at V and 7 bases at J; junction bases unmatched: 7.

The chain joins TRBV9 to TRBJ2-2, with D possibly being TRBD1 or TRBD2 (6 bases each). Trimming took off 0 bases at V and 1 base at J, with 22 bases between the two ends. The CDR3 length is 20 residues. CDR1 is SGDLS and CDR2 is YYNGEE in the germline V gene. The CDR3 coding sequence is TGTGCCAGCAGCGTAGAGGGGGTTTTTTTGGCGGGACTGAACACCGGGGAGCTGTTTTTT. This translates into CASSVEGVFLAGLNTGELFF.

As concerns this clonotype: This may be a read error, as it is one base from a much larger clone. The chain is built from TRBV12-3 or TRBV12-4 and TRBJ1-6; D unresolved. This CDR3 contains 17 residues. Trimming shortened V by 8 bases and J by 0 bases, and 17 bases separated the two germline ends. The DNA for the CDR3 is TGTGCCAGCCACCGGGGTGGCCCGCGCTCCTATAATTCACCCCTCCACTTT. Translating it yields CASHRGGPRSYNSPLHF.